These 11 T cell receptor beta chains originate from one sample sequenced in a study of shared clonotypes between healthy human individuals. The repertoire was sequenced with immunoSEQ multiplex PCR; TCRdb's copy has only in-frame clones and lacks some. The sample consists of about 1.4 million clones, around 95% of them appearing once. Sample: naive CD4+ T cells sorted from blood. The subset was: CD45RA+ positively selected. The source of these receptors is a man aged 25 to 40 in good health.

This chain joins TRBV7-9 and TRBJ1-1; tentative D call: TRBD1 (5 bases). The germline CDR1 and CDR2 sequences are SEHNR and FQNEAQ (reference sequence). V lost 3 bases and J lost 5, with 16 bases in between. The CDR3 contains 15 residues. The CDR3 bases are TGTGCCAGCAGCTTCCGTCCCCCACGGGGGACTGAAGCTTTCTTT. Translating it yields CASSFRPPRGTEAFF.

This rearrangement joins TRBV19 to TRBJ2-7; possibly TRBD2 for D (6 bases). In germline, CDR1 is LNHDA, CDR2 SQIVND (reference sequence). V was clipped by 1 base and J by 3 bases, with 19 bases between them. This CDR3 is built from 17 residues. The CDR3 here is CASSIGLGGPGIYEQYF. CDR3 in DNA: TGTGCCAGTAGTATAGGTTTGGGGGGACCCGGGATCTACGAGCAGTACTTC.

The V call is TRBV7-6, the J call TRBJ1-1; unclear D gene. Germline CDR1 is SGHVS and CDR2 is FNYEAQ. The length of the CDR3 is 14 residues. V lost 5 bases, J lost 1 base, and 11 bases lay in between. DNA for the CDR3: TGTGCCAGCAGCCAACCGGGTCCGAACACTGAAGCTTTCTTT. Its protein is CASSQPGPNTEAFF.

The rearrangement uses TRBV28 and TRBJ2-7; no clear D gene. Germline CDR1 reads MDHEN; CDR2 reads SYDVKM. The CDR3 totals 11 residues. Trimming stripped 6 bases from V and 5 bases from J, with 8 bases between. CDR3 amino acids: CASSRFDEQYF. The CDR3 DNA follows: TGTGCCAGCAGCCGCTTTGACGAGCAGTACTTC.

This chain uses TRBV5-6 with TRBJ1-2; no reliable D call. Germline lookup yields CDR1 SGHDT and CDR2 YYEEEE. With 0 bases removed from V and 2 bases from J, the gap between germline ends came to 14 bases. The CDR3 spans 16 residues. CDR3 amino acids: CASSLEVWRANYGYTF. CDR3 sequence (DNA): TGTGCCAGCAGCTTGGAGGTTTGGAGGGCCAACTATGGCTACACCTTC.

The chain carries TRBV5-1 and TRBJ2-5, with D tentatively TRBD1 (6 bases). The length of the CDR3 is 16 residues. V was clipped by 3 bases and J by 4 bases, with 19 bases between them. Germline lookup yields CDR1 SGHRS and CDR2 YFSETQ. Here the CDR3 DNA reads TGCGCCAGCAGCTGGGGTCCGGTGCAGGGGCGAGAGACCCAGTACTTC. Its protein product is CASSWGPVQGRETQYF.

Regarding this clone: Other DNA sequences of this sample code for an identical CDR3. The V and J genes are TRBV30 and TRBJ2-7; TRBD1 might be the D (6 bases). V shed 0 bases and J shed 7 bases, with 10 bases lying between them. Germline CDR1 and CDR2: GTSNPN and SVGIG (reference sequence). The CDR3 is 12 residues long. CDR3 bases: TGTGCCTGGAGTGTTCCCAGGGGAGAGCAGTACTTC. This codes for CAWSVPRGEQYF.

This clone came up once. Within the sample, other DNA sequences also encode this same CDR3. The rearrangement uses TRBV11-3 and TRBJ2-3; D gene uncertain. CDR3 size: 13 residues. Germline CDR1 SGHNT, CDR2 YENEEA. V lost 5 bases, J lost 1 base, and 7 bases lay in between. The chain's CDR3 is CASSLDGTDTQYF. CDR3 bases: TGTGCCAGCAGCCTGGACGGCACAGATACGCAGTATTTT.

This clone occurred a few times. The chain recombines TRBV2 with TRBJ2-7, with a weak D call TRBD1 (5 bases). The germline V and J ends were trimmed by 0 bases and 0 bases, with 9 bases remaining between them. CDR1 SNHLY and CDR2 FYNNEI come from the germline V gene. The CDR3 contains 15 residues. The CDR3 DNA follows: TGTGCCAGCAGTGAAGCTCCAGGGTCCTCCTACGAGCAGTACTTC. This codes for CASSEAPGSSYEQYF.

The chain joins TRBV29-1 to TRBJ2-7; weak D call: TRBD1 (6 bases). With 6 bases removed from V and 7 bases from J, the gap between germline ends came to 16 bases. CDR1 and CDR2 from the germline V gene are SQVTM and ANQGSEA. The CDR3 length is 12 residues. CDR3 sequence: CSVGHGVGEQYF. The CDR3 DNA sequence: TGCAGCGTGGGACATGGAGTGGGGGAGCAGTACTTC.

The gene calls are TRBV6-1 and TRBJ2-7, with D perhaps matching TRBD2 (5 bases). Trimming took 4 bases from V and 2 from J, leaving 12 bases between them. The CDR3 has 14 residues. Germline V gene sequence: CDR1 MNHNS, CDR2 SASEGT. The CDR3 protein is CASSVVSGTYEQYF. The CDR3 DNA sequence: TGTGCCAGCAGTGTGGTCAGCGGAACCTACGAGCAGTACTTC.